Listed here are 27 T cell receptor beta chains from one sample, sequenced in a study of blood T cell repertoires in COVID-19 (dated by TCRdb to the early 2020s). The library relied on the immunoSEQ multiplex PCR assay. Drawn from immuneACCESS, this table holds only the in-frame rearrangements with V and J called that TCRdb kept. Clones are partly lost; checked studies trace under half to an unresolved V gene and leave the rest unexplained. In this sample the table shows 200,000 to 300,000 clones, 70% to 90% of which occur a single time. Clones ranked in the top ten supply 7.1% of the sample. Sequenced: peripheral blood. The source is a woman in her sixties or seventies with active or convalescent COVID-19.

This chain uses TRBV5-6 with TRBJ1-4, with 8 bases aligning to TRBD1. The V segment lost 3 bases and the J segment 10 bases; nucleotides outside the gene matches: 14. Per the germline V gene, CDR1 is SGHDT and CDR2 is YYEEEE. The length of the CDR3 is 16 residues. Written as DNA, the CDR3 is TGTGCCAGCAGCTCAAAACAGACAGGGGCCAGCGGAAAACTGTTTTTT. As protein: CASSSKQTGASGKLFF.

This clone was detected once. The CDR3 bases are TGTGCCAGCAGTTCACAGGGGGTGAGGAACACTGAAGCTTTCTTT. It codes for CASSSQGVRNTEAFF. V gene TRBV27 combines with J gene TRBJ1-1, with 8 bases that match TRBD1. This CDR3 region has 15 residues. Germline V gene sequence: CDR1 MNHEY, CDR2 SMNVEV (reference sequence). After removal of 4 bases from V and 1 base from J, the junction contained 5 bases not matched to a gene.

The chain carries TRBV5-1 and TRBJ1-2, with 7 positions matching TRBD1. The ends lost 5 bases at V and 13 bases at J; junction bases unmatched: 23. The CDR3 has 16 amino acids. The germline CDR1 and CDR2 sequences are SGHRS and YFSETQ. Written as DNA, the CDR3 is TGCGCCAGCAGACCTTTCCCAACAGGGGAAATTTGGTCCGTCACCTTC. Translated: CASRPFPTGEIWSVTF. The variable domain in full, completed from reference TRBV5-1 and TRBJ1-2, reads KAGVTQTPRYLIKTRGQQVTLSCSPISGHRSVSWYQQTPGQGLQFLFEYFSETQRNKGNFPGRFSGRQFSNSRSEMNVSTLELGDSALYLCASRPFPTGEIWSVTFGSGTRLTVV.

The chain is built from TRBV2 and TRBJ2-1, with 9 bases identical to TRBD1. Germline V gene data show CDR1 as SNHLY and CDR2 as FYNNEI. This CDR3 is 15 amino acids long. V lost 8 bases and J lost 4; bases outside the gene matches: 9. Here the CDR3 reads CASPGRDRAYNEQFF. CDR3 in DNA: TGTGCCAGCCCCGGAAGGGACAGGGCTTACAATGAGCAGTTCTTC. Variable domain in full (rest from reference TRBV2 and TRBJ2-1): EPEVTQTPSHQVTQMGQEVILRCVPISNHLYFYWYRQILGQKVEFLVSFYNNEISEKSEIFDDQFSVERPDGSNFTLKIRSTKLEDSAMYFCASPGRDRAYNEQFFGPGTRLTVL.

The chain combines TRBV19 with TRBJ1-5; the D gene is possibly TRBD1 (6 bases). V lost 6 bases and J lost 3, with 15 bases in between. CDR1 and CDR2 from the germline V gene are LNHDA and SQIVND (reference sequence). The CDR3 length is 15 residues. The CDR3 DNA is TGTGCCAGTAGACCCGTCGGACAGATCAATCAGCCCCAGCATTTT. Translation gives CASRPVGQINQPQHF. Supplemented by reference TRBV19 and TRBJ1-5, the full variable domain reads DGGITQSPKYLFRKEGQNVTLSCEQNLNHDAMYWYRQDPGQGLRLIYYSQIVNDFQKGDIAEGYSVSREKKESFPLTVTSAQKNPTAFYLCASRPVGQINQPQHFGDGTRLSIL.

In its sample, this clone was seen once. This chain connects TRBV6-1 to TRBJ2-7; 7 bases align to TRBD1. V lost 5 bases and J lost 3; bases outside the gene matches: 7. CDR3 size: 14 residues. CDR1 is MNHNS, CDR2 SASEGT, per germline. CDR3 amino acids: CASSRQGIVYEQYF. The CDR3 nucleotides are TGTGCCAGCAGTAGACAGGGAATAGTCTACGAGCAGTACTTC.

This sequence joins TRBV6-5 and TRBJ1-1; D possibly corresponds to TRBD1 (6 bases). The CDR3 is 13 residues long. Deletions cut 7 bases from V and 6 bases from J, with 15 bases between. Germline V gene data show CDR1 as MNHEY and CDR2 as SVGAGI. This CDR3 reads CASTKTTGSEAFF. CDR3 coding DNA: TGTGCCAGCACAAAGACGACAGGCTCTGAAGCTTTCTTT.

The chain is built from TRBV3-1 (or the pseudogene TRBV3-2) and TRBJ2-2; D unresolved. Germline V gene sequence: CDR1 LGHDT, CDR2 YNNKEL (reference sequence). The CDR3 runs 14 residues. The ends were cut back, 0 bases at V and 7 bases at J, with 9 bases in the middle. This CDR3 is CASSQDLSGGELFF. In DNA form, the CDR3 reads TGTGCCAGCAGCCAAGACCTATCGGGCGGGGAGCTGTTTTTT.

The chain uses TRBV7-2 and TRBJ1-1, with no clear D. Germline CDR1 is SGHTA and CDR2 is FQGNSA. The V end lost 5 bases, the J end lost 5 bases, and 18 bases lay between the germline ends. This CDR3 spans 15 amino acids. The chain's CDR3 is CASSPLEVSKTEAFF. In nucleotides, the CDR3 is TGTGCCAGCAGCCCCCTGGAGGTCTCCAAGACTGAAGCTTTCTTT.

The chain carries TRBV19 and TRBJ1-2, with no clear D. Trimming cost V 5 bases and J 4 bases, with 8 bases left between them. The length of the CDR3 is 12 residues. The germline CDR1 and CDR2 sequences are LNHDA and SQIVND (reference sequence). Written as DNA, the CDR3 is TGTGCCAGTAGTGTCCTCAGCTATGGCTACACCTTC. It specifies CASSVLSYGYTF.

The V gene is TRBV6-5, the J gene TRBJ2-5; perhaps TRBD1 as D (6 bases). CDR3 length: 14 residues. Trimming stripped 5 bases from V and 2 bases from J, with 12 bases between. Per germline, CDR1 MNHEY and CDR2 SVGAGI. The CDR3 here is CASSPLRGQETQYF. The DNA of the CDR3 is TGTGCCAGCAGTCCCTTAAGGGGGCAAGAGACCCAGTACTTC.

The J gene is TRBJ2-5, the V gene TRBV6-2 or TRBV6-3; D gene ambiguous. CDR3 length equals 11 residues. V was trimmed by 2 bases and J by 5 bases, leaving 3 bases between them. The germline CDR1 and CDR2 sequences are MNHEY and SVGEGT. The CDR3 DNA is TGTGCCAGCAGTTACCCGGAGACCCAGTACTTC. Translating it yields CASSYPETQYF.

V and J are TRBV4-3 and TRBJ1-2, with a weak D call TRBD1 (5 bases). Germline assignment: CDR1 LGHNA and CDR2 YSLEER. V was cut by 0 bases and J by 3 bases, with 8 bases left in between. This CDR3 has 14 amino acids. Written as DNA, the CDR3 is TGCGCCAGCAGCCAAGATTCGGGGGACTATGGCTACACCTTC. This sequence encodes CASSQDSGDYGYTF.

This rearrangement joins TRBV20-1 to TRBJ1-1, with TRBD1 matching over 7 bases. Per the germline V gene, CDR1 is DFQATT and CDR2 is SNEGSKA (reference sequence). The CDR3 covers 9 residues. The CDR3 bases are TGCAAAGTACAGGGGGAAGCTTTCTTT. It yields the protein CKVQGEAFF.

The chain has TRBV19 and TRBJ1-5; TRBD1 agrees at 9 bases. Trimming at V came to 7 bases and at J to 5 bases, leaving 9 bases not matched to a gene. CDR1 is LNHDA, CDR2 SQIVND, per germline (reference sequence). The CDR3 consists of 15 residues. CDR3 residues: CASTAGTGKDQPQHF. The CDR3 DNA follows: TGTGCCAGTACCGCCGGGACAGGGAAGGATCAGCCCCAGCATTTT.

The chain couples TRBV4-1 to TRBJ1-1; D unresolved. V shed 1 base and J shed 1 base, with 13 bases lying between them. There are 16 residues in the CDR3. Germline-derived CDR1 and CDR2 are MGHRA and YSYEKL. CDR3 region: CASSQAPPGSNTEAFF. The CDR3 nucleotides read TGCGCCAGCAGCCAAGCCCCGCCGGGTTCGAACACTGAAGCTTTCTTT.

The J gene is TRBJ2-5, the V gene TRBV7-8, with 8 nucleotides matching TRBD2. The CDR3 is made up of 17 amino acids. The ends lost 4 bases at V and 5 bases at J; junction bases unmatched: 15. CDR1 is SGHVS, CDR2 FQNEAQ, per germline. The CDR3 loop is CASSSLTGGGLRETQYF. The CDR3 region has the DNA TGTGCCAGCAGCTCCCTTACTGGCGGGGGGCTGCGGGAGACCCAGTACTTC.

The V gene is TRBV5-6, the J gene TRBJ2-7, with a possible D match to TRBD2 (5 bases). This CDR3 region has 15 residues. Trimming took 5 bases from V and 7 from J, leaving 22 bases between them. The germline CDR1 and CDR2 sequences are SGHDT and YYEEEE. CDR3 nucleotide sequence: TGTGCCAGCAGTCAAATTACCCGGGATACGCTAGAGCAGTACTTC. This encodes CASSQITRDTLEQYF. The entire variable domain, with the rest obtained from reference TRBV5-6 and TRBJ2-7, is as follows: DAGVTQSPTHLIKTRGQQVTLRCSPKSGHDTVSWYQQALGQGPQFIFQYYEEEERQRGNFPDRFSGHQFPNYSSELNVNALLLGDSALYLCASSQITRDTLEQYFGPGTRLTVT.

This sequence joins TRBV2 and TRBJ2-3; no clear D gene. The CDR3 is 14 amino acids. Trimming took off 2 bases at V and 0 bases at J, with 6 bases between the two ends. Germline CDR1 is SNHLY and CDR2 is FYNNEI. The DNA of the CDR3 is TGTGCCAGCAGTGAAAAAACTAGCACAGATACGCAGTATTTT. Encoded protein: CASSEKTSTDTQYF.

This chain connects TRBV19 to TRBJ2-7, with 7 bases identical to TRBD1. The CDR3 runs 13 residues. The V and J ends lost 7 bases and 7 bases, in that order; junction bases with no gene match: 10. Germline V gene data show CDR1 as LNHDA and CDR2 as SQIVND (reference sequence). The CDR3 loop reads CASIRGQSGEQYF. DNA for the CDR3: TGTGCCAGTATCAGGGGACAGTCTGGAGAGCAGTACTTC.

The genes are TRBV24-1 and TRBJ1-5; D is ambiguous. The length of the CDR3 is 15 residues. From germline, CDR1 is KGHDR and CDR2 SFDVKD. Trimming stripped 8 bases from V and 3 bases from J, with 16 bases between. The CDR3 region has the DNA TGTGCCACCAAAGGAGTTGGCAGCTACAATCAGCCCCAGCATTTT. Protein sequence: CATKGVGSYNQPQHF.

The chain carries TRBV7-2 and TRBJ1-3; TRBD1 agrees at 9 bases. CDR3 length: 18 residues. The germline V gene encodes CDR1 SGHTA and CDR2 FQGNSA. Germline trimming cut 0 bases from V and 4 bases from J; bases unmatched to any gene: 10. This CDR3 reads CASSLASAGQGTGNTIYF. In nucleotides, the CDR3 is TGTGCCAGCAGCTTAGCGAGCGCGGGACAGGGTACAGGAAACACCATATATTTT. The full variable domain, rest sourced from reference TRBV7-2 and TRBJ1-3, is GAGVSQSPSNKVTEKGKDVELRCDPISGHTALYWYRQSLGQGLEFLIYFQGNSAPDKSGLPSDRFSAERTGGSVSTLTIQRTQQEDSAVYLCASSLASAGQGTGNTIYFGEGSWLTVV.

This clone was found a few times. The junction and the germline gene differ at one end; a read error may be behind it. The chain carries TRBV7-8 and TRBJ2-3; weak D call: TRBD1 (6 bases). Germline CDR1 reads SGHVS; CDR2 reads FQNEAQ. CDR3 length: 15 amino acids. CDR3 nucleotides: TGTGCCAGCACCTTATGGACAGCTAGCACAGATACGCAGTATTTT. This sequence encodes CASTLWTASTDTQYF.

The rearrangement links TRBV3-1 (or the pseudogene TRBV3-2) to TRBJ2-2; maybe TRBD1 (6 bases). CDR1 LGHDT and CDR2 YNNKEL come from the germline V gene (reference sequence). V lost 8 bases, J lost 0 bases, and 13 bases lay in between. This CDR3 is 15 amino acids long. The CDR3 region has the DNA TGTGCCAGCGGTCGGACAGCTTCGAACACCGGGGAGCTGTTTTTT. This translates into CASGRTASNTGELFF.

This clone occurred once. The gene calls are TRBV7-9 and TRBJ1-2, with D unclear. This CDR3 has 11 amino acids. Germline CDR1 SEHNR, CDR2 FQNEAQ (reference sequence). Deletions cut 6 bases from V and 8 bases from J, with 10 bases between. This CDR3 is CASSPPRGYTF. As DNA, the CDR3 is TGTGCCAGCAGTCCCCCCCGGGGCTACACCTTC.

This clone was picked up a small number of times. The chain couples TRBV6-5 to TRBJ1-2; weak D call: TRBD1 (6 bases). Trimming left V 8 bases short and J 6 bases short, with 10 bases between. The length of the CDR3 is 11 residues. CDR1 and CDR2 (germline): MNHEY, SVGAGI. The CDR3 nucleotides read TGTGCCAGCGGGGGGGCGGATGGCTACACCTTC. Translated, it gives CASGGADGYTF.

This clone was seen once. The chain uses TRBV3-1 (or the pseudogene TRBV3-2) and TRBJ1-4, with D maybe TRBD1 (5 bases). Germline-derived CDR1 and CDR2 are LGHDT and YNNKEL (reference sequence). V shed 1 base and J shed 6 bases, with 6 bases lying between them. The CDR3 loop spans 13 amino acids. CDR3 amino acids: CASSQGQYEKLFF. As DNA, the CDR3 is TGTGCCAGCAGCCAAGGACAGTATGAAAAACTGTTTTTT.